Below are 17 T cell receptor beta chains sequenced from a single sample in a study of Graves' ophthalmopathy and Graves' hyperthyroidism. Amplified material comprised TCR beta CDR3 regions derived from RNA transcripts. The library came from an HTBI-primed first-round RT-PCR and a second-round multiplex PCR. TCRdb recomputed calls from the multiplex PCR reads with MiXCR, one row per CDR3 protein. Of about 240,000 distinct CDR3 sequences listed, around 42% are singletons. The sequenced material came from peripheral blood. The receptors were gathered from an adult man with Graves' ophthalmopathy.

The rearrangement joins TRBV7-8 to TRBJ1-6, with D possibly being TRBD1 (5 bases). The CDR3 is 14 amino acids. V was trimmed by 9 bases and J by 8 bases, leaving 17 bases between them. Germline V gene data show CDR1 as SGHVS and CDR2 as FQNEAQ. This chain's CDR3 is CASRGEGRDSPLHF. CDR3 DNA: TGTGCCAGTCGGGGGGAGGGGAGGGATTCACCCCTCCACTTT.

This clonotype turned up a few times. The chain combines TRBV20-1 with TRBJ1-2, with D perhaps matching TRBD1 (5 bases). Trimming stripped 6 bases from V and 7 bases from J, with 12 bases between. The CDR3 runs 11 residues. The V gene's germline CDR1 is DFQATT and CDR2 SNEGSKA (reference sequence). The CDR3 DNA sequence: TGCAGTGCGATCAGGGCCGGTGGCTACACCTTC. Amino acid sequence: CSAIRAGGYTF.

This clonotype has more than one count but fewer than ten. The chain recombines TRBV20-1 with TRBJ2-7; the D is unclear. Between the trimmed V and J ends, which lost 1 base and 3 bases, there was a span of 16 bases. This CDR3 spans 15 amino acids. Germline loops: CDR1 DFQATT, CDR2 SNEGSKA (reference sequence). Written as DNA, the CDR3 is TGCAGTGCTAGAGTTCTCCGGCACGAGGACTACGAGCAGTACTTC. It translates to CSARVLRHEDYEQYF.

This clonotype has at least ten counts. The chain couples TRBV29-1 to TRBJ1-1; no reliable D call. CDR1 and CDR2 (germline): SQVTM, ANQGSEA. The CDR3 has 9 residues. V was cut by 3 bases and J by 4 bases, with 0 bases left in between. The CDR3 nucleotides are TGCAGCGTTGACACTGAAGCTTTCTTT. Its protein is CSVDTEAFF.

This chain joins TRBV3-1 and TRBJ1-2; 7 nucleotides agree with TRBD1. The CDR3 sequence is 13 residues long. The trim removed 7 bases at V and 2 bases at J, leaving 4 bases unmatched. Germline CDR1 reads LGHDT; CDR2 reads YNNKEL (reference sequence). The CDR3 is CASKQGRNYGYTF. As DNA, the CDR3 is TGTGCCAGCAAACAGGGGCGGAACTATGGCTACACCTTC.

Notes on this clonotype: Just one base apart from a much larger clone, this may be a read error. This rearrangement joins TRBV29-1 to TRBJ1-2, with D maybe TRBD1 (5 bases). Trimming stripped 7 bases from V and 2 bases from J, with 8 bases between. The CDR3 consists of 11 residues. CDR1 and CDR2 (germline): SQVTM, ANQGSEA. CDR3 DNA sequence: TGCAGCGCGGGGCGGAACTATGGCTACACCTTC. Protein: CSAGRNYGYTF.

CDR3 region: CASTSGTGSYEQYF. The CDR3 bases are TGTGCCAGTACGTCCGGGACAGGGAGTTACGAGCAGTACTTC. The genes are TRBV2 and TRBJ2-7, with 9 positions matching TRBD1. Trimming removed 9 bases from V and 4 bases from J; junction bases left unmatched: 10. Germline lookup yields CDR1 SNHLY and CDR2 FYNNEI. The CDR3 consists of 14 residues.

The genes are TRBV24-1 and TRBJ1-1; the match to TRBD1 covers 9 bases. J gave up 3 bases and V 6 bases, and 4 bases lay outside the gene matches. This CDR3 is 14 amino acids long. The V gene's germline CDR1 is KGHDR and CDR2 SFDVKD. The chain's CDR3 is CATSSTGGYTEAFF. DNA of the CDR3: TGTGCCACCAGTTCAACAGGGGGCTACACTGAAGCTTTCTTT.

The rearrangement uses TRBV9 and TRBJ1-2; tentatively, D is TRBD1 (6 bases). There are 16 residues in the CDR3. In germline, CDR1 is SGDLS, CDR2 YYNGEE. Trimming cost V 6 bases and J 0 bases, with 18 bases left between them. The CDR3 reads CASTETEAGANYGYTF. The CDR3 bases are TGTGCCAGCACCGAAACGGAGGCAGGGGCTAACTATGGCTACACCTTC.

About this clonotype itself: This may stem from a read error, because a much larger clone lies one nucleotide away. The CDR3 DNA sequence: TGTGCCAGCAGTGCCTACAATTCACCCCTCCACTTT. Protein sequence: CASSAYNSPLHF. The chain recombines TRBV9 with TRBJ1-6; no definite D call. CDR1 is SGDLS, CDR2 YYNGEE, per germline. This CDR3 has 12 amino acids. Supplemented by reference TRBV9 and TRBJ1-6, the full variable domain reads DSGVTQTPKHLITATGQRVTLRCSPRSGDLSVYWYQQSLDQGLQFLIQYYNGEERAKGNILERFSAQQFPDLHSELNLSSLELGDSALYFCASSAYNSPLHFGNGTRLTVT.

This clonotype was detected a few times. The rearrangement links TRBV10-2 to TRBJ2-2, with 11 positions matching TRBD2. CDR1 and CDR2 from the germline V gene are WSHSY and SAAADI. The CDR3 is 15 residues long. Trimming removed 8 bases from V and 7 bases from J; junction bases left unmatched: 9. The chain's CDR3 is CASAGSGGANGELFF. CDR3 DNA: TGCGCCAGCGCGGGTAGCGGGGGGGCGAACGGGGAGCTGTTTTTT.

There are a few counts of this clonotype. The chain employs TRBV19 and TRBJ2-7; D is unclear. CDR1 and CDR2 from the germline V gene are LNHDA and SQIVND (reference sequence). The CDR3 length is 14 residues. Trimming took 6 bases from V and 5 from J, leaving 17 bases between them. The CDR3 spells CASSPQLMRDEQYF. The CDR3 DNA sequence: TGTGCCAGTAGCCCTCAGCTGATGAGAGACGAGCAGTACTTC.

This clonotype was observed at least ten times. In nucleotides, the CDR3 is TGTGCCAGCAGCCAAAGGGGGAGGAACACCGGGGAGCTGTTTTTT. It codes for CASSQRGRNTGELFF. V gene TRBV6-5 combines with J gene TRBJ2-2; D might be TRBD1 (6 bases). CDR3 size: 15 residues. Germline CDR1 MNHEY, CDR2 SVGAGI. Trimming shortened V by 6 bases and J by 1 base, and 12 bases separated the two germline ends.

In its sample, this clonotype was seen once. A read error is possible here, since a much larger clone lies one base away. The CDR3 ends on some other residue instead of the conserved phenylalanine or tryptophan, so this is likely a read error. The chain recombines TRBV29-1 with TRBJ1-1; D not resolved. The germline V and J ends were trimmed by 2 bases and 0 bases, with 7 bases remaining between them. Germline V gene lookup returns CDR1 SQVTM and CDR2 ANQGSEA. The CDR3 length is 13 residues. The CDR3 protein is CSVEPRMNTEAFL. The CDR3, as DNA: TGCAGCGTTGAACCACGGATGAACACTGAAGCTTTCCTT.

This clonotype turned up a few times. The V call is TRBV9, the J call TRBJ1-2; D gene unclear. The CDR3 loop spans 14 amino acids. Trimming removed 0 bases from V and 4 bases from J, with 10 bases in between. Per germline, CDR1 SGDLS and CDR2 YYNGEE. CDR3: CASSVAGVGYGYTF. In DNA, the CDR3 is TGTGCCAGCAGCGTAGCCGGGGTCGGCTATGGCTACACCTTC.

This sequence joins TRBV2 and TRBJ2-5, with D tentatively TRBD1 or TRBD2 (5 bases each). Trimming removed 5 bases at V and 5 bases at J, with 21 bases between. The germline V gene encodes CDR1 SNHLY and CDR2 FYNNEI. The CDR3 is 16 residues long. The CDR3 nucleotides read TGTGCCAGCAGTTACGGAGGTCCCGGGACCGGGGAGACCCAGTACTTC. This encodes CASSYGGPGTGETQYF.

This clonotype appeared a few times. This chain joins TRBV20-1 and TRBJ2-5; 7 bases are shared with TRBD2. J gave up 5 bases and V 3 bases, and 9 bases lay outside the gene matches. The germline V gene encodes CDR1 DFQATT and CDR2 SNEGSKA (reference sequence). The CDR3 consists of 14 residues. CDR3 region: CSARVGLGTETQYF. CDR3 bases: TGCAGTGCTAGGGTAGGACTAGGGACGGAGACCCAGTACTTC.